This entry describes one T cell receptor (beta chain). Antigen specificity is unknown. Profiling relied on immunoSEQ multiplex PCR, and the TCRdb table lists in-frame clones only, not all of them. The table includes about 440,000 clones, less than 95% detected once. These data originate in a study of Ad26.COV2.S vaccination and SARS-CoV-2 variants. Whole-study context: Administration of Ad26.COV2.S was intramuscular, either once or twice 56 days apart.

Study outcomes and limitations: Participants in the vaccine arm had higher spike-specific TCR breadth; placebo recipients had lower.

The CDR3 sequence is 19 residues long. V gave up 0 bases and J gave up 2 bases; unmatched junction bases: 8. CDR1 ENHRY and CDR2 SYGVKD come from the germline V gene. Stated treatment: around 19 received Ad26.COV2.S at low or high dose, single or two shots; roughly five received placebo; per-sample allocation not given. The samples were gathered on day 63 after the first injection of vaccine or placebo. Donation was by an adult aged 18-55 years who was in Boston. Ad26 vector vaccine expressed Wuhan-strain SARS-CoV-2 spike. V is TRBV10-3 and J is TRBJ2-2, with 11 bases matching TRBD2. This clonotype originated in a person aged 18 to 65 who received the Ad26.COV2.S COVID-19 vaccine or a placebo. The sample here was peripheral blood, taken in a trial of Ad26.COV2.S vaccine versus placebo. The CDR3 DNA reads as TGTGCCATCAGTGAGTCTCGTGCGACTAGCGGGGCTAACACCGGGGAGCTGTTTTTT. Protein product: CAISESRATSGANTGELFF.